A selection of T cell receptor beta chains follows, all from one sample in a study of cytomegalovirus exposure and HLA in healthy donors. The table came from immunoSEQ multiplex PCR; TCRdb's copy has only in-frame clones and leaves some out. In the table there are roughly 180,000 clones, 77% of which are singletons. The sequenced material came from PBMCs. The source of these receptors is a woman in her 30s in good health and CMV-seropositive. Each CDR3 is given with its conserved first and last residue. Each record gives: J gene, V gene, D gene, clone size, CDR3 protein, CDR3 DNA. The D gene is left open where the match is weak. The size entry is marked missing in some rows and otherwise reads once, few, many or a size class.

>TRBJ2-3|TRBV11-3|TRBD1|-
CASSMNQQGGLYF
TGTGCCAGCAGCATGAACCAACAGGGGGGTTTGTATTTT
>TRBJ2-7|TRBV5-1|-|-
CASSLSEGGKYEQYF
TGCGCCAGCAGCTTGTCCGAGGGAGGAAAGTACGAGCAGTACTTC
>TRBJ1-5|TRBV6-5|TRBD1|-
CASSQGQYSNQPQHF
TGTGCCAGCAGCCAGGGACAGTATAGCAATCAGCCCCAGCATTTT
>TRBJ1-4|TRBV4-3|TRBD1|few
CASSQGTGGSEKLFF
TGCGCCAGCAGCCAGGGGACAGGGGGCAGTGAAAAACTGTTTTTT
>TRBJ2-5|TRBV9|-|-
CASSVEAEETQYF
TGTGCCAGCAGCGTAGAAGCTGAGGAGACCCAGTACTTC
>TRBJ1-4|TRBV4-2|-|few
CASSQEGGANEKLFF
TGTGCCAGCAGCCAAGAAGGGGGAGCTAATGAAAAACTGTTTTTT
>TRBJ2-6|TRBV25-1|-|-
CASSDGQALNSGANVLTF
TGTGCCAGCAGTGATGGGCAGGCCCTAAACTCTGGGGCCAACGTCCTGACTTTC
>TRBJ2-7|TRBV4-1|TRBD1|once
CASSQTILRGPLEQYF
TGCGCCAGCAGCCAAACCATATTAAGGGGGCCCCTCGAGCAGTACTTC
>TRBJ2-7|TRBV28|TRBD1|-
CASSLPDRGINEQYF
TGTGCCAGCAGTTTACCGGACAGGGGAATTAACGAGCAGTACTTC
>TRBJ2-1|TRBV7-9|-|-
CASSPLEGVSYNEQFF
TGTGCCAGCAGCCCCCTGGAAGGAGTCTCCTACAATGAGCAGTTCTTC
>TRBJ1-1|TRBV28|TRBD1|-
CASRTGGWTEAFF
TGTGCCAGCAGGACAGGGGGTTGGACTGAAGCTTTCTTT
>TRBJ1-1|TRBV11-3|-|-
CASSLGPPDSLIELEAFF
TGTGCCAGCAGCTTAGGCCCCCCGGACAGCCTTATAGAGTTGGAAGCTTTCTTT
>TRBJ1-2|TRBV4-2|-|-
CASSQDHRGTDYTF
TGTGCCAGCAGCCAAGATCATCGGGGGACTGACTACACCTTC
>TRBJ2-1|TRBV28|-|-
CASSLSAYNEQFF
TGTGCCAGCAGTTTATCCGCCTACAATGAGCAGTTCTTC
>TRBJ2-1|TRBV6-1|-|-
CASTLDQGRNEQFF
TGTGCCAGCACCCTAGACCAAGGGAGGAATGAGCAGTTCTTC
>TRBJ2-1|TRBV27|TRBD2|-
CASTSFLAGATYNEQFF
TGTGCCAGCACGTCCTTCTTAGCGGGAGCGACTTACAATGAGCAGTTCTTC
>TRBJ2-1|TRBV7-3|TRBD2|-
CASSSPSGRVANEQFF
TGTGCCAGCAGCTCCCCTAGCGGGAGGGTAGCCAATGAGCAGTTCTTC
>TRBJ1-4|TRBV7-2|-|-
CASSDSQNEKLFF
TGTGCCAGCAGCGACAGCCAAAATGAAAAACTGTTTTTT
>TRBJ2-2|TRBV10-3|TRBD2|-
CAISGGLASGELFF
TGTGCCATCAGTGGGGGACTAGCTTCCGGGGAGCTGTTTTTT
>TRBJ2-7|TRBV7-6|-|-
CASSLAPGSQGHEQYF
TGTGCCAGCAGCTTAGCGCCTGGCAGCCAGGGGCACGAGCAGTACTTC
>TRBJ1-5|TRBV19|TRBD1|-
CASSLDRDQPQHF
TGTGCCAGTAGCCTCGACAGGGATCAGCCCCAGCATTTT
>TRBJ2-2|TRBV2|TRBD1|-
CATYTGQGIAGELFF
TGTGCCACTTACACGGGACAGGGGATAGCCGGGGAGCTGTTTTTT
>TRBJ2-7|TRBV27|TRBD1|few
CASSQIPGQGASEQYF
TGTGCCAGCAGTCAAATACCGGGACAGGGGGCAAGCGAGCAGTACTTC
>TRBJ2-1|TRBV30|-|-
CAWSKGQGTYNEQFF
TGTGCCTGGAGTAAGGGACAAGGCACCTACAATGAGCAGTTCTTC
>TRBJ1-5|TRBV27|TRBD1|-
CASSPINRGLEQPQHF
TGTGCCAGCAGTCCGATTAACAGGGGGCTAGAACAGCCCCAGCATTTT
>TRBJ2-7|TRBV28|TRBD2|-
CASSLGRTSDEQYF
TGTGCCAGCAGTTTAGGCCGGACTAGCGACGAGCAGTACTTC
>TRBJ2-7|TRBV27|-|-
CASSPSSYEQYF
TGTGCCAGCAGTCCCAGCTCCTACGAGCAGTACTTC
>TRBJ2-2|TRBV14|-|-
CASSQGRKGTGELFF
TGTGCCAGCAGCCAAGGGAGAAAAGGCACCGGGGAGCTGTTTTTT
>TRBJ2-2|TRBV5-1|-|-
CASSSGQSNTGELFF
TGCGCCAGCAGCTCAGGACAGTCCAACACCGGGGAGCTGTTTTTT
>TRBJ2-7|TRBV30|TRBD1|-
CACPGQGVYEQYF
TGTGCCTGCCCGGGACAGGGGGTCTACGAGCAGTACTTC
>TRBJ2-5|TRBV14|-|-
CASSPGIQETQYF
TGTGCCAGCAGCCCCGGGATCCAAGAGACCCAGTACTTC
>TRBJ2-7|TRBV27|-|-
CASSPADNLEQYF
TGTGCCAGCAGTCCCGCAGACAATTTGGAGCAGTACTTC
>TRBJ1-1|TRBV6-5|TRBD1|-
CASSTRDRESGAFF
TGTGCCAGCAGTACCCGGGACAGGGAGTCCGGAGCTTTCTTT
>TRBJ2-1|TRBV18|TRBD2|-
CASSSITGTSAYNEQFF
TGTGCCAGCTCATCGATAACCGGGACTAGCGCCTACAATGAGCAGTTCTTC
>TRBJ1-1|TRBV7-8|-|-
CASSLGIGNTEAFF
TGTGCCAGCAGCTTAGGAATCGGGAACACTGAAGCTTTCTTT
>TRBJ2-6|TRBV30|-|-
CAWVIPGSGANVLTF
TGTGCCTGGGTGATTCCGGGCTCTGGGGCCAACGTCCTGACTTTC
>TRBJ2-5|TRBV29-1|-|-
CSVEALEETQYF
TGCAGCGTTGAGGCTCTGGAAGAGACCCAGTACTTC
>TRBJ1-1|TRBV9|-|-
CASSVVAAGYTEAFF
TGTGCCAGCAGCGTAGTCGCCGCGGGGTACACTGAAGCTTTCTTT
>TRBJ2-7|TRBV10-3|TRBD1|-
CAISDRTGAYEQYF
TGTGCCATCAGTGATAGGACAGGAGCCTACGAGCAGTACTTC
>TRBJ2-7|TRBV27|-|-
CASRIIGDSYEQYF
TGTGCCAGCAGGATAATCGGAGACTCCTACGAGCAGTACTTC
>TRBJ1-1|TRBV6-1|-|few
CASSEAGGATEAFF
TGTGCCAGCAGTGAAGCGGGCGGGGCCACTGAAGCTTTCTTT
>TRBJ2-3|TRBV6-1|-|-
CAIQWWTDTQYF
TGTGCCATCCAGTGGTGGACAGATACGCAGTATTTT
>TRBJ2-7|TRBV30|-|-
CAWSSGGDPLEQYF
TGTGCCTGGAGTTCTGGCGGAGACCCCCTCGAGCAGTACTTC
>TRBJ1-2|TRBV6-6|-|-
CAITEQGGYGYTF
TGTGCCATCACTGAACAGGGTGGCTATGGCTACACCTTC
>TRBJ2-5|TRBV7-8|TRBD1|-
CASSLSTGPRTQYF
TGTGCCAGCAGCCTCTCGACAGGGCCCAGGACCCAGTACTTC
>TRBJ1-2|TRBV4-3|-|-
CASSQGANYGYTF
TGCGCCAGCAGCCAGGGGGCGAACTATGGCTACACCTTC
>TRBJ2-7|TRBV5-1|TRBD1|few
CASSLPRTGGTYEQYF
TGCGCCAGCAGCCTACCACGGACAGGGGGGACCTACGAGCAGTACTTC
>TRBJ2-7|TRBV10-3|-|-
CAISPNYEQYF
TGTGCCATCAGCCCCAACTACGAGCAGTACTTC
>TRBJ2-1|TRBV6-1|-|once
CASRGASSYNEQFF
TGTGCCAGCCGGGGGGCCTCTTCCTACAATGAGCAGTTCTTC
>TRBJ2-1|TRBV7-9|TRBD1|-
CASSHLGQGISNEQFF
TGTGCCAGCAGCCACTTGGGACAGGGAATCAGCAATGAGCAGTTCTTC
>TRBJ1-5|TRBV5-1|-|-
CASSFGEGLSQPQHF
TGCGCCAGCAGCTTCGGGGAGGGACTTTCGCAGCCCCAGCATTTT
>TRBJ1-3|TRBV5-1|-|few
CASSLDGGAGNTIYF
TGCGCCAGCAGCTTGGATGGGGGGGCCGGAAACACCATATATTTT
>TRBJ1-2|TRBV27|TRBD1|few
CASTSRDRVGLGGYTF
TGTGCCAGCACCAGCAGGGACAGAGTGGGGCTAGGTGGCTACACCTTC
>TRBJ2-1|TRBV4-2|TRBD2|-
CASSQGLAGAHDNEQFF
TGTGCCAGCAGCCAAGGACTAGCGGGGGCCCACGACAATGAGCAGTTCTTC
>TRBJ2-7|TRBV7-2|TRBD1|-
CASSPGQGFGKQYF
TGTGCCAGCAGCCCGGGACAGGGCTTTGGGAAGCAGTACTTC
>TRBJ2-5|TRBV12-5|TRBD2|-
CASGLGLAGGPSETQYF
TGTGCTAGTGGACTGGGACTAGCGGGAGGGCCATCTGAGACCCAGTACTTC
>TRBJ1-5|TRBV6-6|-|-
CASSFQVLEDQPQHF
TGTGCCAGCAGTTTCCAAGTCCTGGAGGATCAGCCCCAGCATTTT
>TRBJ2-3|TRBV5-5|TRBD1|-
CASSSGTGGTDTQYF
TGTGCCAGCAGCTCAGGGACAGGGGGAACAGATACGCAGTATTTT
>TRBJ1-1|TRBV28|TRBD1|once
CASSLDRVGAEAFF
TGTGCCAGCAGTTTAGACAGGGTCGGGGCTGAAGCTTTCTTT
>TRBJ2-5|TRBV18|-|-
CASSPNEVRETQYF
TGTGCCAGCTCACCAAATGAGGTCCGAGAGACCCAGTACTTC